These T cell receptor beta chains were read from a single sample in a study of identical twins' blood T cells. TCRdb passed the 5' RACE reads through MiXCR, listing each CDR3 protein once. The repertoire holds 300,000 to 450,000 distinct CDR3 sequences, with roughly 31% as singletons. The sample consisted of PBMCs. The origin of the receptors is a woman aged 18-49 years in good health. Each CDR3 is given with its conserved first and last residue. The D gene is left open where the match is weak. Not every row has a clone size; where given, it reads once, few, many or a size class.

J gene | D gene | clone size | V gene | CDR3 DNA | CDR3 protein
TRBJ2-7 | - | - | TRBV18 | TGTGCCAGCTCTCCCGCTTCCTACGAGCAGTACTTC | CASSPASYEQYF
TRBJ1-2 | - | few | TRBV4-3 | TGCGCCAGCAGCCAAGAGGTGGGACACATCTATGGCTACACCTTC | CASSQEVGHIYGYTF
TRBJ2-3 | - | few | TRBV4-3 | TGCGCCAGCAGCCCGCTGAACCCTGGGGGTACGCAGTATTTT | CASSPLNPGGTQYF
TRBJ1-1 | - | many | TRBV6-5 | TGTGCCAGCACCGGGGGGGGATCGAACACTGAAGCTTTCTTT | CASTGGGSNTEAFF
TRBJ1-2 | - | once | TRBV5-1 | TGCGCCAGCAGCCTAACAATACAAAGCTATGGCTACACCTTC | CASSLTIQSYGYTF
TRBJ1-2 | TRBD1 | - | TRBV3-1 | TGTGCCAACAGACCCAGGGGACAGCCGCTTTACTATGGCTACACCTTC | CANRPRGQPLYYGYTF
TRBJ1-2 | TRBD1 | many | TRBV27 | TGTGCCAGCAGTTTAACAGACAGGGGGCAATACTATGGCTACACCTTC | CASSLTDRGQYYGYTF
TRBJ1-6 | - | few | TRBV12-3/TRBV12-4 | TGTGCCAGCAGACCCGGACAGTTGTTAAATTCACCCCTCCACTTT | CASRPGQLLNSPLHF
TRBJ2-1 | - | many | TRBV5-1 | TGCGCCAGCAGCTCGGACACTAGTAATGGTGAGCAGTTCTTC | CASSSDTSNGEQFF
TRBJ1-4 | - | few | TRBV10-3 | TGTGCCATCAGTGACGTAAACGGGGAGGATGAAAAACTGTTTTTT | CAISDVNGEDEKLFF
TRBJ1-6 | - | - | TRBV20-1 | TGCAGTGTCCCTCCGGTACGCCATTCACCCCTCCACTTT | CSVPPVRHSPLHF
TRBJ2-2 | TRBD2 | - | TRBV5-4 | TGTGCCAGCAGTCTTAGCGGGGGAGTAAACACCGGGGAGCTGTTTTTT | CASSLSGGVNTGELFF
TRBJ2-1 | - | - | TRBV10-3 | TGTGCCATCTCAAACGGCAGGGAAGGGAATGAGCAGTTCTTC | CAISNGREGNEQFF
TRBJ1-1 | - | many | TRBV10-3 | TGTGCCATCAGTCCACCACAGGGATCTGAAGCTTTCTTT | CAISPPQGSEAFF
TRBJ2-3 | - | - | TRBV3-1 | TGTGCCAGCAGCCATGGTGGAAGGGCGCAGTATTTT | CASSHGGRAQYF
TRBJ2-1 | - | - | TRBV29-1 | TGCAGCGCCGAGAACAGGGCTGAGCAGTTCTTC | CSAENRAEQFF
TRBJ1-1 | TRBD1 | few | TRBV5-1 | TGCGCCAGCCAAAGACAGGGGCGGGATCAACTCATGAACACTGAAGCTTTCTTT | CASQRQGRDQLMNTEAFF
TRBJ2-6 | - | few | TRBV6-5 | TGTGCCAGCGTGAATTTAGCCTCTGGGGCCAACGTCCTGACTTTC | CASVNLASGANVLTF
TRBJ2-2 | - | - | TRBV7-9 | TGTGCCAGCAGCTTTTCCGCCGGGGAGCTGTTTTTT | CASSFSAGELFF
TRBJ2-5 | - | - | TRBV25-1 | TGTTCCAGCAGCAGTCCCGGTGAGACCCAGTACTTC | CSSSSPGETQYF
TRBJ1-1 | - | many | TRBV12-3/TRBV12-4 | TGTGCCAGCAGTTTAGGGTGGAACACTGAAGCTTTCTTT | CASSLGWNTEAFF
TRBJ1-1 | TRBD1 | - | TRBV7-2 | TGTGCCAGCAGCTTCGGGACAGGGATGACTGAAGCTTTCTTT | CASSFGTGMTEAFF
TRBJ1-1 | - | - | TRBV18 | TGTGCCAGCTCCTGGGGGGGTTTGACTGAAGCTTTCTTT | CASSWGGLTEAFF
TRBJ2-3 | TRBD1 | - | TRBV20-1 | TGCAGTGCTGGACAGGGGTTTCGGACAGATACGCAGTATTTT | CSAGQGFRTDTQYF
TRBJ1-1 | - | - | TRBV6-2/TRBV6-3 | TGTGCCAGCAGTTTTATGTTTGGGGATTATGCCCAAGAAAAAGCTTTCTTT | CASSFMFGDYAQEKAFF
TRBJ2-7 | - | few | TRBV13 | TGTGCCAGCAGCCTACAGTCAGGGGCGGATGAGCAGTACTTC | CASSLQSGADEQYF
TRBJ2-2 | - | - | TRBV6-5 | TGTGCCAGCAGTTACGGATCCCGGGAGCTGTTTTTT | CASSYGSRELFF
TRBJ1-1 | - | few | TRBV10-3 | TGTGCCATCAGTGCCCTTACAGACCCCCACACTGAAGCTTTCTTT | CAISALTDPHTEAFF
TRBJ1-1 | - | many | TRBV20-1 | TGCAGTGCTAGGGAAGAAAGGAGGCGAGAGACTGAAGCTTTCTTT | CSAREERRRETEAFF
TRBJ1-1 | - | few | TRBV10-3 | TGTGCCATCAGTGAGAAGACGGTCACTGAAGCTTTCTTT | CAISEKTVTEAFF
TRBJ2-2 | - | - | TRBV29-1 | TGCAGCGTTGTAGTCAGGGGAGACGGGGAGCTGTTTTTT | CSVVVRGDGELFF
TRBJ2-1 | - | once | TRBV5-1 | TGCGCCAGCAGCCCGGGACACTTCGGTAATGAGCAGTTCTTC | CASSPGHFGNEQFF
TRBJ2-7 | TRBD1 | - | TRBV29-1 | TGCAGCGTTGAAGATCAAGGGCAGGGGGCTTACGAGCAGTACTTC | CSVEDQGQGAYEQYF
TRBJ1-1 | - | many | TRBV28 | TGTGCCAGCAGTTCCCCCCGGGACGTGGCCATTGAAGCTTTCTTT | CASSSPRDVAIEAFF
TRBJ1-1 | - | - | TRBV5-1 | TGCGCCAGCAGCTTGGGAAGCTGGCTCCGGGGCACTGAAGCTTTCTTT | CASSLGSWLRGTEAFF
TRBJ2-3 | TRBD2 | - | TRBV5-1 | TGCGCCAGCAGCTTGGACATAGGGGAGGGCCCCACGCAGTATTTT | CASSLDIGEGPTQYF
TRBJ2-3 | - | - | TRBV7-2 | TGTGCCAGCAGCCTCGGGCCTATCACAGATACGCAGTATTTT | CASSLGPITDTQYF
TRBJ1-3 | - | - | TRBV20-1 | TGCAGTGCGGCCGACAGGCCTGGAAACACCATATATTTT | CSAADRPGNTIYF
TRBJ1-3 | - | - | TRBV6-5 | TGTGCCAGCAGTGCCCGATATGAGGCGACCATGTATTTT | CASSARYEATMYF
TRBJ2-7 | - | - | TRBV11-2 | TGTGCCAGCAGCCCCCTAGACGGGAGTGTGGACGAGCAGTACTTC | CASSPLDGSVDEQYF